These T cell receptor beta chains were read from a single sample in a study of blood T cell repertoires in COVID-19. TCRdb's table, derived via immunoSEQ multiplex PCR, lists solely in-frame clones and lacks some. The profile covers around 20,000 clones, with 90% appearing a single time and roughly 2.5% taken by the ten largest. The sequencing input was peripheral blood. The receptors originated from a man aged 65-85 years with acute or convalescent COVID-19. CDR3s include the opening cysteine and the closing phenylalanine or tryptophan. Each record gives: clone size, D gene, V gene, J gene, CDR3 DNA, CDR3 protein. The D gene is left open where the match is weak. Clone size appears in some rows only: once, few, many, or a class for an expanded clone.

once,.,TRBV20-1,TRBJ1-5,TGCAGTGCTAGTAGAGACTACAATCAGCCCCAGCATTTT,CSASRDYNQPQHF
few,.,TRBV2,TRBJ2-2,TGTGCCAGCAGTGAACGTTGGGGGGCCGGGGAGCTGTTTTTT,CASSERWGAGELFF
.,.,TRBV7-9,TRBJ1-5,TGTGCCAGCAGCTTAGGTTCAGGGTCCGGCTCCAGCCAGCATTTT,CASSLGSGSGSSQHF
.,TRBD2,TRBV10-2,TRBJ2-5,TGCGCCACTCGCGGACTAGCGGGGGCCGAGACCCAGTACTTC,CATRGLAGAETQYF
.,TRBD2,TRBV3-1/TRBV3-2,TRBJ2-2,TGTGCCAGCAGCCAAGAGGGTAGGGAGGGGTCCGGGGAGCTGTTTTTT,CASSQEGREGSGELFF
few,.,TRBV6-5,TRBJ1-2,TGTGCCAGCAGTTACTCATACAGGCGGGAGGGAGGCTACACCTTC,CASSYSYRREGGYTF
.,TRBD1,TRBV6-2/TRBV6-3,TRBJ2-4,TGTGCCAGCAGTTACGTTTTCGGACAGGCCACGGAGAACAAAAACATTCAGTACTTC,CASSYVFGQATENKNIQYF
.,TRBD1,TRBV28,TRBJ1-2,TGTGCCAGCAGAATCGGACAGGGGACAGATGGCTACACCTTC,CASRIGQGTDGYTF
.,TRBD1,TRBV27,TRBJ2-1,TGTGCCAGCAGTTTATTGGGGACAGGGAGGGACAATGAGCAGTTCTTC,CASSLLGTGRDNEQFF
.,.,TRBV19,TRBJ2-5,TGTGCCAGTAGTATACAGGGTGAAGAGACCCAGTACTTC,CASSIQGEETQYF
.,.,TRBV19,TRBJ2-3,TGTGCCAGTAGTATTTGGTTTAACCCAGGAACAGTTCAAGGAGATACGCAGTATTTT,CASSIWFNPGTVQGDTQYF
.,.,TRBV10-3,TRBJ2-1,TGTGCCATCAGTGAGGGGGGCCGTAGGGACAATGAGCAGTTCTTC,CAISEGGRRDNEQFF
.,.,TRBV27,TRBJ1-1,TGTGCCAGCAGTGGACATTTGCACACTGAAGCTTTCTTT,CASSGHLHTEAFF
.,TRBD2,TRBV5-3,TRBJ2-3,TGTGCCAGAAGCCCTAATAGCGGGGGGATCACAGATACGCAGTATTTT,CARSPNSGGITDTQYF
.,.,TRBV7-9,TRBJ2-1,TGTGCCAGCAGCTTAACAGGGTTGTCAGCCAAGAATGAGCAGTTCTTC,CASSLTGLSAKNEQFF
.,TRBD2,TRBV19,TRBJ2-1,TGTGCCAGTAGGGGGACTAGCGGGGTACCCTCCTACAATGAGCAGTTCTTC,CASRGTSGVPSYNEQFF
.,.,TRBV5-1,TRBJ1-2,TGCGCCAGCAGCCCTACTGGGCGGGGGGCAGAGGACTACACCTTC,CASSPTGRGAEDYTF
.,TRBD1,TRBV18,TRBJ2-7,TGTGCCAGCTCACCGGCAGGGGGTTACGAGCAGTACTTC,CASSPAGGYEQYF
.,.,TRBV3-1/TRBV3-2,TRBJ1-6,TGTGCCAGCAGCCAAGATCCCAGGGGCTATAATTCACCCCTCCACTTT,CASSQDPRGYNSPLHF
.,.,TRBV7-8,TRBJ2-2,TGTGCCAGCAGCTTAGTGGAGGTTCCCGGGGAGCTGTTTTTT,CASSLVEVPGELFF
.,TRBD1,TRBV19,TRBJ1-2,TGTGCCACCTTCCGGGGACAGAACTATGGCTACACCTTC,CATFRGQNYGYTF
once,.,TRBV6-5,TRBJ1-6,TGTGCCAGCAGTCAATACAGGGCCCATAATTCACCCCTCCACTTT,CASSQYRAHNSPLHF
.,.,TRBV12-1,TRBJ2-5,TGTGCCAGCAGCCTCGGGCGGGCAGAGACCCAGTACTTC,CASSLGRAETQYF
.,.,TRBV5-8,TRBJ2-3,TGTGCCAGCAGAGTCACCGGGTCCCGAACGCAGTATTTT,CASRVTGSRTQYF
.,.,TRBV7-2,TRBJ1-3,TGTGCCAGCAGCTCCCAAGGGCAGGGTGGAACCATATATTTT,CASSSQGQGGTIYF
.,TRBD2,TRBV15,TRBJ2-1,TGTGCCACCAGCAGAGATCGAGGGGGGACTAGTAACAATGAGCAGTTCTTC,CATSRDRGGTSNNEQFF
once,TRBD1,TRBV7-3,TRBJ1-1,TGTGCCAGCAGCTCGACAGGGTTGGACACTGAAGCTTTCTTT,CASSSTGLDTEAFF
.,.,TRBV9,TRBJ1-1,TGTGCCAGCAGCGTAGCCGGCCAGACTCCCACTGAAGCTTTCTTT,CASSVAGQTPTEAFF
.,TRBD1,TRBV13,TRBJ2-7,TGTGCCAGCAGCCTCCGGACAGGGTTCGGTGAGCAGTACTTC,CASSLRTGFGEQYF
.,TRBD1,TRBV28,TRBJ1-2,TGTGCCAGTGGCGGACAGGGGGTTTGGGGCTACACCTTC,CASGGQGVWGYTF
.,.,TRBV18,TRBJ1-2,TGTGCCAGCTCACCACCCGGGTCCTCGAACTATGGCTACACCTTC,CASSPPGSSNYGYTF
.,TRBD2,TRBV5-1,TRBJ2-3,TGCGCCAGCAGCACCCGTCGGGGGGAAGCAGATACGCAGTATTTT,CASSTRRGEADTQYF
.,.,TRBV2,TRBJ1-5,TGTGCCAGCAGCGACGTCTCGGGTTCGGTTCAGCCCCAGCATTTT,CASSDVSGSVQPQHF
.,.,TRBV7-2,TRBJ1-5,TGTGCCAGCAGCTTAGGATCCGGGTCGGGTAGCAATCAGCCCCAGCATTTT,CASSLGSGSGSNQPQHF
.,.,TRBV6-1,TRBJ1-4,TGTGCCAGCAGTGAGAATCTTAGTTATGAAAAACTGTTTTTT,CASSENLSYEKLFF
.,.,TRBV6-1,TRBJ1-3,TGTGCCAGCAGTGAAGCGAGGGGAAACACCATATATTTT,CASSEARGNTIYF
.,TRBD1,TRBV7-4,TRBJ1-5,TGTGCCAGCAGACAGGGGGCCCGTTATAGCAATCAGCCCCAGCATTTT,CASRQGARYSNQPQHF
.,.,TRBV18,TRBJ1-3,TGTGCCAGCTCCTTAGGACTCTCCTCTGGAAACACCATATATTTT,CASSLGLSSGNTIYF
.,.,TRBV14,TRBJ2-7,TGTGCTGACCAGGGAGGAGGGAGCGAGCAGTACTTC,CADQGGGSEQYF
few,.,TRBV7-2,TRBJ1-1,TGTGCCAGCAGCTTAACCAGAACAGGTGGAGAAGCTTTCTTT,CASSLTRTGGEAFF
.,TRBD2,TRBV10-3,TRBJ2-1,TGTGCCATTAAAACCGGGACTAGCGGGAGAGGTGATGAGCAGTTCTTC,CAIKTGTSGRGDEQFF
.,TRBD2,TRBV5-4,TRBJ2-1,TGTGCCAGCAGCCCAGGACTAGCGGACTACAATGAGCAGTTCTTC,CASSPGLADYNEQFF
.,.,TRBV10-3,TRBJ2-7,TGTGCCATCGGTTTTAGAGGCCAGGGGAACTACGAGCAGTACTTC,CAIGFRGQGNYEQYF
.,TRBD2,TRBV19,TRBJ2-2,TGTGCCAGTAGTCGGAGCGGGAGCGGCGCCGGGGAGCTGTTTTTT,CASSRSGSGAGELFF
.,TRBD1,TRBV30,TRBJ1-2,TGTGCCTGGAGCGGGACAGGGATAGGGGGCTACACCTTC,CAWSGTGIGGYTF
.,.,TRBV5-1,TRBJ1-3,TGCGCCAGCAGCTTGGAGGGGCGAGACTCTGGAAACACCATATATTTT,CASSLEGRDSGNTIYF
.,TRBD1,TRBV5-1,TRBJ2-7,TGCGCCAGCAGCCCCGACGGGGACAGCTCCTACGAGCAGTACTTC,CASSPDGDSSYEQYF
.,TRBD1,TRBV3-1/TRBV3-2,TRBJ2-7,TGTGCCAGCAGCCAAGATCCGGACAGGGTTTCCTACGAGCAGTACTTC,CASSQDPDRVSYEQYF
.,.,TRBV28,TRBJ2-1,TGTGCCAGCAGACAACAGGGTCGGGAGCAGTTCTTC,CASRQQGREQFF
.,.,TRBV18,TRBJ1-1,TGTGCCAGCTCAGAGTTACGGGACACCCAAGCTTTCTTT,CASSELRDTQAFF
.,.,TRBV10-1,TRBJ2-4,TGCGCCAGCAGTCTTAGGGCCGGGGACATTCAGTACTTC,CASSLRAGDIQYF
.,TRBD1,TRBV19,TRBJ1-1,TGTGCCAGTAGTATAACCCAGGGGGCAAACACTGAAGCTTTCTTT,CASSITQGANTEAFF
few,TRBD2,TRBV5-4,TRBJ2-1,TGTGCCAGCAGCTTGGCGGCTAGCGGGGGGGCAAATGAGCAGTTCTTC,CASSLAASGGANEQFF
.,TRBD1,TRBV5-1,TRBJ2-3,TGCGCCAGCAGCCCCGATGCCACAGGGGTAAGGAGCACAGATACGCAGTATTTT,CASSPDATGVRSTDTQYF